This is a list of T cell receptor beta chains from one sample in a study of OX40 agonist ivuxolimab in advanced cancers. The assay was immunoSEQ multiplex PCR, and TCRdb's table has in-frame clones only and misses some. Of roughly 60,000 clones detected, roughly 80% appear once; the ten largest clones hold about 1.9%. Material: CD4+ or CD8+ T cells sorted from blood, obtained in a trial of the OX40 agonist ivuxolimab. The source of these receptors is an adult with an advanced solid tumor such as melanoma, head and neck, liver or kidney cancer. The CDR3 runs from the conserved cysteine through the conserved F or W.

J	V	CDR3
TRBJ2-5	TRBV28	CASSPGGVRETQYF
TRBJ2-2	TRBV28	CASGEDTGELFF
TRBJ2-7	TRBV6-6	CASAGTGAYEQYF
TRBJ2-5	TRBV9	CASSVAGTSGQETQYF
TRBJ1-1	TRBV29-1	CSVEGRGMNTEAFF
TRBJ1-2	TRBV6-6	CASSRGGISYGYTF
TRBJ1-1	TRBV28	CASSDPRGQNTEAFF
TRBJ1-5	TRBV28	CASSTLARSPQHF
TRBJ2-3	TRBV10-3	CAIRGFGTDTQYF
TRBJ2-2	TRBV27	CASTMGGELFF
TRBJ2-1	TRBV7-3	CASSIEIPGLAGGSYEQFF